Each of the 28 T cell receptor beta chains below was sequenced from the same sample in a study of blood T cell repertoires in COVID-19. Profiling relied on immunoSEQ multiplex PCR, and the TCRdb table lists in-frame clones only, not all of them. Here the sample spans tens of thousands of clones, roughly nine tenths being singletons. The sequenced sample consisted of peripheral blood. The receptors stem from a human donor with active COVID-19. The donor label of this sample is uncertain.

The chain employs TRBV21-1 and TRBJ2-7; no DNA check was done on the table's D call, TRBD2. TRBV21-1 is deemed a pseudogene. The length of the CDR3 is 15 residues. The CDR3 is CASRGLAGKRGEQYF. In DNA form, the CDR3 reads TGTGCCAGCAGGGGACTAGCGGGAAAACGGGGCGAGCAGTACTTC.

This sequence joins TRBV4-3 and TRBJ1-2, with 10 bases aligning to TRBD1. J lost 7 bases, V lost 3 bases, and 8 bases had no gene match. The CDR3 consists of 15 residues. Germline-derived CDR1 and CDR2 are LGHNA and YSLEER. The CDR3 loop is CASSHTDRGLGGYTF. CDR3 sequence (DNA): TGCGCCAGCAGCCATACAGACAGGGGGCTGGGTGGCTACACCTTC.

The rearrangement links TRBV6-5 to TRBJ1-4; possibly TRBD1 for D (5 bases). Trimming took off 2 bases at V and 9 bases at J, with 13 bases between the two ends. Germline values: CDR1 MNHEY, CDR2 SVGAGI. CDR3 length: 14 residues. In nucleotides, the CDR3 is TGTGCCAGCAGTTACGGGGGGGAGTTGAAAAAACTGTTTTTT. Translated, it gives CASSYGGELKKLFF.

The V call is TRBV28, the J call TRBJ1-2; 10 nucleotides align to TRBD1. The V gene end was trimmed by 6 bases and the J gene end by 4 bases; junction bases not matched to a gene: 5. This CDR3 has 14 residues. Germline V lookup: CDR1 MDHEN, CDR2 SYDVKM. The CDR3 nucleotides read TGTGCCAGCAGCTCCTGGACAGGGGGCTATGGCTACACCTTC. It codes for CASSSWTGGYGYTF.

The rearrangement uses TRBV6-2 or TRBV6-3 and TRBJ2-7; D is unresolved. V was cut by 2 bases and J by 2 bases, with 13 bases left in between. There are 15 residues in the CDR3. The germline V gene has CDR1 MNHEY and CDR2 SVGEGT. The CDR3 nucleotides are TGTGCCAGCAGTTACCCAGGTGGTAATCCCTACGAGCAGTACTTC. Translation: CASSYPGGNPYEQYF.

The chain links TRBV18 to TRBJ2-1; D may be TRBD1 (6 bases). The germline V gene has CDR1 KGHSH and CDR2 LQKENI. V lost 3 bases to trimming and J lost 6 bases, with 12 bases between them. The CDR3 covers 14 residues. The CDR3 nucleotides read TGTGCCAGCTCACCGGGGCTACAGGGCAATGAGCAGTTCTTC. Encoded protein: CASSPGLQGNEQFF.

This chain uses TRBV6-1 with TRBJ1-1, with TRBD1 identical over 7 bases. The germline V gene encodes CDR1 MNHNS and CDR2 SASEGT. The CDR3 has 14 amino acids. V trimming: 2 bases; J trimming: 1 base; junction bases outside the gene matches: 1. In nucleotides, the CDR3 is TGTGCCAGCAGTGAAAACAGGGGGAACACTGAAGCTTTCTTT. Its protein product is CASSENRGNTEAFF.

The rearrangement joins TRBV4-1 to TRBJ2-1, with TRBD2 identical over 9 bases. The CDR3 runs to 18 residues. V shed 1 base, J shed 3 bases, and the junction held 10 bases outside the gene matches. Germline values: CDR1 MGHRA, CDR2 YSYEKL. CDR3 bases: TGCGCCAGCAGCCAAGCGGTTTTAAGCGGGGGGTTCTACAATGAGCAGTTCTTC. Translating gives CASSQAVLSGGFYNEQFF.

The chain joins TRBV5-1 to TRBJ2-2; tentatively, D is TRBD2 (6 bases). CDR3 length: 15 residues. V lost 1 base and J lost 7, with 14 bases in between. Germline V gene lookup returns CDR1 SGHRS and CDR2 YFSETQ. In nucleotides, the CDR3 is TGCGCCAGCAGCTTGTTACGGGGGACCGTCGGGGAGCTGTTTTTT. It is translated as CASSLLRGTVGELFF.

The chain links TRBV4-1 to TRBJ1-3; 8 bases line up with TRBD1. With 2 bases clipped from V and 0 bases from J, the junction kept 6 bases outside the gene matches. The CDR3 is made up of 17 amino acids. Germline CDR1 reads MGHRA; CDR2 reads YSYEKL. The CDR3 loop reads CASSQHVQGGSGNTIYF. CDR3 DNA: TGCGCCAGCAGCCAACATGTACAGGGGGGCTCTGGAAACACCATATATTTT.

This chain links TRBV4-1 with TRBJ2-7; 7 nucleotides line up with TRBD2. The CDR3 consists of 16 residues. The V gene's germline CDR1 is MGHRA and CDR2 YSYEKL. J was trimmed by 5 bases and V by 4 bases; bases with no gene match: 14. CDR3 DNA sequence: TGCGCCAGCAGCCTACCCCCCGGGCGGGAGTTGCACGAGCAGTACTTC. It specifies CASSLPPGRELHEQYF.

The chain employs TRBV6-5 and TRBJ2-3, with D hard to call. The CDR3 covers 13 residues. V lost 4 bases, J lost 6 bases, and 11 bases lay in between. Per germline, CDR1 MNHEY and CDR2 SVGAGI. CDR3 DNA: TGTGCCAGCAGTTCCTACCCTCGGGATACGCAGTATTTT. It yields the protein CASSSYPRDTQYF.

The CDR3, as DNA: TGCGCCAGCAGCACGGGGACAGGACAAGAGACCCAGTACTTC. This gives the protein CASSTGTGQETQYF. The chain links TRBV5-1 to TRBJ2-5; 8 nucleotides align to TRBD1. The CDR3 contains 14 residues. Losses at the gene ends were 4 bases for V and 2 bases for J; bases not matched to a gene: 4. Germline CDR1 and CDR2: SGHRS and YFSETQ.

J is TRBJ2-2 and V is TRBV10-3; D possibly corresponds to TRBD1 (5 bases). Trimming cost V 8 bases and J 3 bases, with 10 bases left between them. Germline values: CDR1 ENHRY, CDR2 SYGVKD. CDR3 length: 13 amino acids. The CDR3: CAIGPGHTGELFF. The CDR3 DNA follows: TGTGCCATCGGGCCAGGGCACACCGGGGAGCTGTTTTTT.

The rearrangement links TRBV29-1 to TRBJ2-2, with a possible D match to TRBD2 (6 bases). Trimming shortened V by 6 bases and J by 6 bases, and 17 bases separated the two germline ends. This CDR3 is 14 amino acids long. CDR1 and CDR2 from the germline V gene are SQVTM and ANQGSEA. The CDR3, as DNA: TGCAGCGTCCGCCAGGGCGGGATTGCCGGGGAGCTGTTTTTT. This translates into CSVRQGGIAGELFF.

This CDR3 reads CASRKRPGTSLYNEQFF. Here the CDR3 DNA reads TGTGCCAGCAGGAAAAGACCCGGGACTAGCTTATACAATGAGCAGTTCTTC. The chain carries TRBV28 and TRBJ2-1, with TRBD2 identical over 9 bases. V lost 6 bases, J lost 4 bases, and 13 bases stayed unmatched. The CDR3 contains 17 residues. Germline CDR1 reads MDHEN; CDR2 reads SYDVKM.

The chain is built from TRBV5-1 and TRBJ2-3; 10 positions agree with TRBD2. The CDR3 is 15 residues long. Trimming at V came to 2 bases and at J to 5 bases, leaving 5 bases not matched to a gene. Germline CDR1 is SGHRS and CDR2 is YFSETQ. As DNA, the CDR3 is TGCGCCAGCAGCTTAGCGGGGGGGCCTGAAGATACGCAGTATTTT. Translation gives CASSLAGGPEDTQYF.

Regarding this clone: Compared with germline, one end of the junction differs, possibly owing to a read error. The chain recombines TRBV28 with TRBJ2-7; 12 positions agree with TRBD2. The CDR3 spans 17 residues. CDR1 and CDR2 (germline): MDHEN, SYDVKM. DNA of the CDR3: TGTGTCAGCAGTTTAGGGACTAGCGGGCGGAGCTCCTACGAGCAGTACTTC. It translates to CVSSLGTSGRSSYEQYF.

V and J are TRBV5-4 and TRBJ2-2; 11 bases fit TRBD2. Germline V CDR1 and CDR2: SGHNT, YYREEE (reference sequence). The CDR3 contains 16 residues. The J segment lost 8 bases and the V segment lost 1 base, leaving 7 bases of the junction unmatched. In DNA, the CDR3 is TGTGCCAGCAGCTTGAATGAGGGACTAGCGGCAGGGGAGCTGTTTTTT. Translating it yields CASSLNEGLAAGELFF.

This clone was seen a single time. The V and J genes are TRBV2 and TRBJ2-1; D unresolved. Trimming removed 8 bases from V and 6 bases from J, with 14 bases in between. CDR3 length: 13 residues. The germline V gene encodes CDR1 SNHLY and CDR2 FYNNEI. The CDR3 sequence is CASGRSQFNEQFF. CDR3 bases: TGTGCCAGCGGGCGCTCCCAGTTCAATGAGCAGTTCTTC. Filled out from reference TRBV2 and TRBJ2-1, the complete variable domain reads EPEVTQTPSHQVTQMGQEVILRCVPISNHLYFYWYRQILGQKVEFLVSFYNNEISEKSEIFDDQFSVERPDGSNFTLKIRSTKLEDSAMYFCASGRSQFNEQFFGPGTRLTVL.

The gene calls are TRBV5-1 and TRBJ1-4; 9 bases are shared with TRBD1. The junction had 13 bases not matched to a gene; V was cut back by 1 base and J by 0 bases. The CDR3 spans 20 residues. The germline V gene encodes CDR1 SGHRS and CDR2 YFSETQ. For the CDR3, the DNA is TGCGCCAGCAGCTTGCCCGTAACAGGGGGCTCTGCTGCAACTAATGAAAAACTGTTTTTT. Translation gives CASSLPVTGGSAATNEKLFF.

The chain recombines TRBV12-1 with TRBJ1-5; TRBD1, the table's D call, lacks a check against the DNA. TRBV12-1 is a pseudogene segment. The CDR3 is made up of 15 amino acids. The CDR3 spells CASSRQGYSNQPQHF. The CDR3 DNA sequence: TGTGCCAGCAGCAGACAGGGTTATAGCAATCAGCCCCAGCATTTT.

This clone was observed once. The V call is TRBV5-1, the J call TRBJ1-5; D is undetermined. V was trimmed by 1 base and J by 4 bases, leaving 9 bases between them. CDR3 length equals 14 residues. Germline V gene lookup returns CDR1 SGHRS and CDR2 YFSETQ. CDR3 in amino acids: CASSLSGENQPQHF. The CDR3, as DNA: TGCGCCAGCAGCTTGAGTGGTGAGAATCAGCCCCAGCATTTT.

V is TRBV3-1 (or the pseudogene TRBV3-2) and J is TRBJ2-7; TRBD2 matches at 8 bases. The CDR3 has 14 amino acids. V lost 3 bases to trimming and J lost 3 bases; unmatched junction nucleotides: 4. CDR1 and CDR2 from the germline V gene are LGHDT and YNNKEL (reference sequence). CDR3 DNA sequence: TGTGCCAGCAGCCACCTAGCGGGTGACTACGAGCAGTACTTC. Protein: CASSHLAGDYEQYF.

This chain links TRBV4-2 with TRBJ2-3; 14 bases fit TRBD2. With 0 bases clipped from V and 3 bases from J, the junction kept 8 bases outside the gene matches. Germline CDR1 LGHNA, CDR2 YNFKEQ. The CDR3 spans 19 residues. The CDR3 coding sequence is TGTGCCAGCAGCCAAGATAAGTTGGGACTAGCGGGAGCAACAGATACGCAGTATTTT. This translates into CASSQDKLGLAGATDTQYF.

V usage is TRBV14 and J usage is TRBJ1-6; D is uncertain. Germline-derived CDR1 and CDR2 are SGHDN and FVKESK. CDR3 length: 12 amino acids. Trimming removed 0 bases at V and 12 bases at J, with 6 bases between. As DNA, the CDR3 is TGTGCCAGCAGCCAAGATACTAGACCCCTCCACTTT. This gives the protein CASSQDTRPLHF.

The count of this clone is one. This chain uses TRBV5-1 with TRBJ1-1; the match to TRBD1 covers 7 bases. Trimming at V came to 3 bases and at J to 4 bases, leaving 3 bases not matched to a gene. Looked up from germline, CDR1 is SGHRS and CDR2 is YFSETQ. The CDR3 sequence is 13 residues long. The DNA for the CDR3 is TGCGCCAGCAGCTCACAGGGGACCACTGAAGCTTTCTTT. This sequence encodes CASSSQGTTEAFF.

The chain couples TRBV11-2 to TRBJ2-7; no reliable D call. The CDR3 sequence is 14 residues long. V lost 0 bases and J lost 3, with 9 bases in between. Germline V gives CDR1 SGHAT, CDR2 FQNNGV. The CDR3 bases are TGTGCCAGCAGCTTAGATGCGACGGGCTACGAGCAGTACTTC. Its translation is CASSLDATGYEQYF.